One and the same sample provided the 10 T cell receptor beta chains below, sequenced in a study of prognosis after radiotherapy for stage I lung cancer. Multiplex PCR in two rounds served to amplify TCR beta CDR3 from genomic DNA. Every TRBV and TRBJ gene had its own specific primer in first-round PCR. TCRdb fed the multiplex PCR reads into MiXCR, producing one record per CDR3 protein. The sample carries 15,000 to 20,000 distinct CDR3 sequences, less than 40% recorded once. This material consisted of PBMCs, taken before or after stereotactic body radiation therapy (not recorded which). The receptors shown here come from a donor aged 50 or older with non-small cell lung cancer.

The table lists this clonotype with many counts. The V and J genes are TRBV20-1 and TRBJ1-2; maybe TRBD1 (5 bases). Trimming pared 4 bases from V and 8 bases from J, leaving 11 bases between. Germline CDR1 and CDR2: DFQATT and SNEGSKA (reference sequence). The CDR3 length is 11 residues. The chain's CDR3 is CSAIGAGGYTF. CDR3 nucleotides: TGCAGTGCTATCGGGGCTGGAGGCTACACCTTC.

Remarks on this clonotype: At one end the junction does not follow the germline gene, possibly because of a read error. The chain links TRBV4-3 to TRBJ1-4; possibly TRBD1 for D (6 bases). The CDR3 is 21 residues long. Germline V gives CDR1 LGHNA, CDR2 YSLEER. The CDR3 coding sequence is TGCGCCAGCATCCAAGGTTGGTTGAGACAGGTCTTGGGTGCAACTAATGAAAAACTGTTTTTT. It encodes CASIQGWLRQVLGATNEKLFF.

To note about this clonotype: Compared with germline, one end of the junction differs, possibly owing to a read error. This CDR3 is CDSSLWAGKNNEQFF. The CDR3 bases are TGTGACAGCAGCTTATGGGCGGGAAAGAACAATGAGCAGTTCTTC. This chain uses TRBV7-9 with TRBJ2-1; maybe TRBD2 (6 bases). The CDR3 loop spans 15 amino acids. Germline V CDR1 and CDR2: SEHNR, FQNEAQ (reference sequence).

This clonotype was recorded at least ten times. This chain joins TRBV28 and TRBJ1-2, with 7 bases identical to TRBD1. V lost 7 bases, J lost 4 bases, and 9 bases stayed unmatched. CDR1 and CDR2 (germline): MDHEN, SYDVKM. The CDR3 loop spans 14 amino acids. Here the CDR3 reads CASTSTGSGYGYTF. CDR3 DNA sequence: TGTGCCAGCACCTCGACAGGGTCGGGCTATGGCTACACCTTC.

This clonotype showed up many times. The chain uses TRBV2 and TRBJ1-4; D not resolved. Germline values: CDR1 SNHLY, CDR2 FYNNEI. The CDR3 is 14 amino acids. V lost 7 bases to trimming and J lost 0 bases, with 9 bases between them. The CDR3, as DNA: TGTGCCAGCACCTCGACAACAACTAATGAAAAACTGTTTTTT. Translation gives CASTSTTTNEKLFF.

Relative to its sample, this clonotype is medium-sized (0.01 to 0.1%). This chain connects TRBV6-2 or TRBV6-3 to TRBJ2-1, with TRBD2 matching 9 bases. CDR1 MNHEY and CDR2 SVGEGT come from the germline V gene. J lost 6 bases, V lost 8 bases, and 8 bases had no gene match. The CDR3 spans 14 residues. CDR3 bases: TGTGCCAGCGAGCGGGAGCGGGAGGTCAATGAGCAGTTCTTC. It encodes CASEREREVNEQFF.

At least ten counts were recorded for this clonotype. The chain uses TRBV6-2 or TRBV6-3 and TRBJ2-3; TRBD2 might be the D (6 bases). The CDR3 is 14 amino acids. V was pared by 2 bases and J by 6 bases, with 12 bases between. Per the germline V gene, CDR1 is MNHEY and CDR2 is SVGEGT. For the CDR3, the DNA is TGTGCCAGCAGTTACAGACTAGGAGGGGATACGCAGTATTTT. Translating gives CASSYRLGGDTQYF.

This clonotype was observed at least ten times. The CDR3 here is CASSLGTGGQPQHF. CDR3 bases: TGTGCCAGCAGTCTCGGGACAGGGGGTCAGCCCCAGCATTTT. The chain combines TRBV12-3 or TRBV12-4 with TRBJ1-5, with 11 nucleotides matching TRBD1. The CDR3 is made up of 14 amino acids. V lost 5 bases and J lost 6; bases outside the gene matches: 3.

About this clonotype itself: At one boundary the junction diverges from the germline segment, which might be a read error. The chain is built from TRBV7-9 and TRBJ1-2, with D unclear. CDR1 and CDR2 (germline): SEHNR, FQNEAQ (reference sequence). This CDR3 has 13 residues. This CDR3 reads CASSLYENCGYNF. The CDR3 nucleotides read TGTGCCAGCAGCTTATACGAGAACTGTGGCTACAACTTC.

This clonotype was detected many times. The J gene is TRBJ1-2, the V gene TRBV24-1, with D possibly being TRBD1 (6 bases). V lost 9 bases and J 6 bases, leaving 19 bases between the germline ends. The CDR3 contains 14 residues. Germline values: CDR1 KGHDR, CDR2 SFDVKD. This CDR3 reads CATPTGRKGNGYTF. CDR3 bases: TGTGCCACCCCTACAGGGAGGAAGGGGAATGGCTACACCTTC.